The rows below give T cell receptor beta chains drawn from one sample of a study of OX40 agonist ivuxolimab in advanced cancers. TCRdb's table, derived via immunoSEQ multiplex PCR, lists solely in-frame clones and lacks some. Of tens of thousands of clones in the sample, roughly 88% were seen once. Sequencing was performed on CD4+ or CD8+ T cells sorted from blood, taken in a trial of the OX40 agonist ivuxolimab. The source of these receptors is an adult with an advanced solid tumor such as melanoma, head and neck, liver or kidney cancer. The CDR3 runs from the conserved cysteine through the conserved F or W. The D gene is left open where the match is weak. Expanded clones are given a class, and other clones once, few, many or no size at all.

CDR3nt	CDR3aa	abundance	d_gene	v_gene	j_gene
TGTGCCAGTAGTGGAAGGGACGGAATGGGGTCCACTGAAGCTTTCTTT	CASSGRDGMGSTEAFF	.	.	TRBV19	TRBJ1-1
TGTGCCAGCAGCTTGGGACAGGGGGCGCCTGCCCCTCACGAGCAGTACTTC	CASSLGQGAPAPHEQYF	.	TRBD1	TRBV7-2	TRBJ2-7
TGTGCCTGGAGTCATTGGGGCCGGGGCGATGAGCAGTTCTTC	CAWSHWGRGDEQFF	.	.	TRBV30	TRBJ2-1
TGTGCCAGCAGCCAGGCGGGACAGTCCTACGAGCAGTACTTC	CASSQAGQSYEQYF	.	.	TRBV4-2	TRBJ2-7
TGTGCCAGCAGTGATTTGGGAACAAGAGAGGCTTTCTTT	CASSDLGTREAFF	.	.	TRBV6-1	TRBJ1-1
TGTGCCAGCGGGAAGGGCCAAAACGCTGAAGCTTTCTTT	CASGKGQNAEAFF	.	.	TRBV6-5	TRBJ1-1
TGTGCCAGCAGGATGCCCGGGACAGGGTATGGCTACACCTTC	CASRMPGTGYGYTF	.	TRBD1	TRBV5-5	TRBJ1-2
TGTGCCAGTAGTAGGGGACAATATCGTGGCTACACCTTC	CASSRGQYRGYTF	.	.	TRBV19	TRBJ1-2
TGTGCCAGCAGTGCCAATCCGATTGGAGGAGGCTACACCTTC	CASSANPIGGGYTF	.	.	TRBV6-1	TRBJ1-2
TGCAGCGTCGTAAGGGGCGGGCGAGAGACCCAGTACTTC	CSVVRGGRETQYF	.	.	TRBV29-1	TRBJ2-5
TGTGCCAGCAGCTTGGGGGGTGCCTCTGGAAACACCATATATTTT	CASSLGGASGNTIYF	.	.	TRBV7-6	TRBJ1-3
TGTGCCAGCTCACCTAGCGGGGGCACAGATACGCAGTATTTT	CASSPSGGTDTQYF	once	TRBD2	TRBV18	TRBJ2-3
TGTGCCAGCAGCGTAGGCCCTCAAGACACCTACGAGCAGTACTTC	CASSVGPQDTYEQYF	few	.	TRBV9	TRBJ2-7
TGTGCCAGCAGTGAAGCTGGCAGGGGGGGCGAGCAGTACTTC	CASSEAGRGGEQYF	.	.	TRBV2	TRBJ2-7
TGCGCCAGCAGCCTGACAGCCATGAACACTGAAGCTTTCTTT	CASSLTAMNTEAFF	.	.	TRBV5-1	TRBJ1-1
TGTGCCAGCAGCTTGGCCAGTTGGGCATCAGGACCCCTCCACTTT	CASSLASWASGPLHF	once	.	TRBV5-6	TRBJ1-6
TGTGCCAGCAGTCGGACAGGGGTGGCTAATGAAAAACTGTTTTTT	CASSRTGVANEKLFF	.	TRBD1	TRBV27	TRBJ1-4
TGTGCCATCAGTGAGGGACCTAGCGGACAAAGAGAGACCCAGTACTTC	CAISEGPSGQRETQYF	.	TRBD2	TRBV10-3	TRBJ2-5
TGTGCCAGCAGAAGTAATGAAAAACTGTTTTTT	CASRSNEKLFF	.	.	TRBV6-5	TRBJ1-4
TGTGCCACGACAGGGGTCGAGACCCAGTACTTC	CATTGVETQYF	.	TRBD1	TRBV6-5	TRBJ2-5
TGTGCCAGCAGCAGAGGAGGCAACTATGGCTACACCTTC	CASSRGGNYGYTF	.	.	TRBV9	TRBJ1-2
TGTGCCAGCATCCTCGACGCAATGGGGGGCTACGAGCAGTACTTC	CASILDAMGGYEQYF	.	.	TRBV5-6	TRBJ2-7
TGTGCCAGCAGCCAAAACAGGGTGGGCACTGAAGCTTTCTTT	CASSQNRVGTEAFF	few	.	TRBV14	TRBJ1-1
TGTGCCAGCTCACCTTCTCGCGGGGGGGCCGTTCAAGAGACCCAGTACTTC	CASSPSRGGAVQETQYF	.	TRBD2	TRBV18	TRBJ2-5
TGTGCCAGCAGCTTACCCGCCACCTTGGGACAGGGCACCTACGAGCAGTACTTC	CASSLPATLGQGTYEQYF	.	TRBD1	TRBV7-9	TRBJ2-7